A selection of T cell receptor beta chains follows, all from one sample in a study of blood T cells in healthy people across ages. One entry per CDR3 protein results from TCRdb running MiXCR on the 5' RACE reads. The sample lists under 1,100,000 distinct CDR3 sequences, around 25% occurring once. The sample was also linked to a second study, of T cells of mothers and their children.

Material for sequencing was blood. These receptors were collected from a girl aged 2 to 9 in good health. The conserved cysteine and the conserved F or W are not part of the CDR3 here. Fields, in order: V gene, J gene, CDR3 protein.

TRBV11-2	TRBJ2-6	ASSLVGTSNDNVLT
TRBV28	TRBJ1-5	ASTRRGVGSNQPQH
TRBV29-1	-	SVGEAGREQY
TRBV6-4	TRBJ1-1	ASSDSSLNPAAF
TRBV28	TRBJ2-7	ASSYRGISYEQY
TRBV12-3/TRBV12-4	-	ASSGGLGEDEQY
TRBV12-3/TRBV12-4	TRBJ2-1	ASSFSRDRGRNEQF
TRBV3-1	TRBJ2-5	ASRAGRRLEGYQETQY
TRBV28	TRBJ2-7	ASSLLTSPLGEQY
TRBV20-1	TRBJ2-7	SATPEGGSFYEQY
TRBV14	-	ASSQGSSEPYEQY
TRBV29-1	TRBJ2-1	SVDGQAYEQF
TRBV28	TRBJ2-1	ASSAILFGQGAGNEQF
TRBV4-2	-	ASSPILGSGTVSEQF
TRBV7-8	TRBJ2-7	ASSFGQGAPYEQY
TRBV29-1	TRBJ2-1	SVGVADNEQF
TRBV19	TRBJ2-5	ASSGRVGKETQY
TRBV6-6	TRBJ1-1	ASSFTDTEAF
TRBV4-1	TRBJ1-2	ASSLPLNLTGGGGYGYT
TRBV20-1	TRBJ2-7	SAREGSGRTYEQY
TRBV12-3/TRBV12-4	-	ASSASWGLGETQY
TRBV6-6	TRBJ1-2	ASSYSAINYGYT
TRBV6-5	-	ASSYGGQSGSYEQY
TRBV11-3	TRBJ1-4	ASSLPNRGEKLF
TRBV28	TRBJ2-6	ASSPGGPPTGANVLT
TRBV6-1	TRBJ2-5	DSSGQGASQETQY
TRBV6-5	TRBJ1-2	ASSYLKRGAEGPNYGYT
TRBV3-1	TRBJ1-2	ASSQEDPGTRGYT
TRBV29-1	-	SVDGGRGEQY
TRBV7-3	TRBJ2-1	ASSSNPSSNNEQF
TRBV20-1	TRBJ2-2	SASTGAITGELF
TRBV12-3/TRBV12-4	TRBJ1-3	ASAFRNSGNTIY
TRBV9	TRBJ2-1	ASSVGSGTSGNEQF
TRBV29-1	TRBJ2-1	SVEVGLYNEQF
TRBV3-1	TRBJ1-2	ASSQVHGGYT
TRBV5-1	TRBJ1-4	ASSLVGGATYEKLF
TRBV6-1	TRBJ2-5	ASSEGASYQETQY
TRBV12-3/TRBV12-4	TRBJ1-2	ASSWTARGLGYT
TRBV24-1	-	ATSDTGRETQY
TRBV2	TRBJ2-3	ASIPGTGAADTQY
TRBV29-1	TRBJ2-5	SVGGTGGSETQY
TRBV15	TRBJ2-5	ATSREGREEETQY
TRBV5-1	TRBJ2-7	ASSLDGDYEQY
TRBV7-2	TRBJ1-6	ASSHDGGSPLH
TRBV7-9	TRBJ1-1	ASSFFVNTEAF
TRBV6-5	TRBJ2-5	ASSYFGTSDRLQETQY